The 21 T cell receptor beta chains below come from one sample, sequenced in a study of beta chain features in type 1 diabetes. Study-wide results and limits: Shortening that was moderate but significant affected the TCRB CDR3s of Type 1 diabetes patients in all four CD4+ subsets.

Every isolated RNA sample was fully reverse transcribed, so sequencing captured expressed TCRB transcripts. Some clones are missing from TCRdb's copy, which holds only in-frame ones; the method was immunoSEQ multiplex PCR. The sample holds about 650,000 clones, about an eighth seen once. For these TCRs, the target antigens are not known. The sample taken for sequencing was naive CD4+ T cells from blood. Every receptor here comes from a man younger than 40 with type 1 diabetes.

The CDR3 sequence is CASSLDTTGELFF. Here the CDR3 DNA reads TGTGCCAGCAGCTTAGATACAACCGGGGAGCTGTTTTTT. V is TRBV7-8 and J is TRBJ2-2; D remains ambiguous. The germline V gene has CDR1 SGHVS and CDR2 FQNEAQ. Trimming shortened V by 1 base and J by 5 bases, and 5 bases separated the two germline ends. This CDR3 has 13 residues.

The chain employs TRBV4-3 and TRBJ2-2, with D uncertain. The germline V gene has CDR1 LGHNA and CDR2 YSLEER. V was cut by 4 bases and J by 7 bases, with 7 bases left in between. The length of the CDR3 is 12 residues. The CDR3 DNA is TGCGCCAGCAGCCGGGTCGGCGGGGAGCTGTTTTTT. Translated, it gives CASSRVGGELFF.

The table lists this clone with a few counts. This chain's CDR3 is CASSAQTGLGEKLFF. In DNA, the CDR3 is TGTGCCAGCAGTGCCCAGACAGGGTTAGGGGAAAAACTGTTTTTT. The chain joins TRBV6-5 to TRBJ1-4, with 7 bases identical to TRBD1. J gave up 8 bases and V 5 bases, and 11 bases lay outside the gene matches. The CDR3 has 15 residues. Germline CDR1 MNHEY, CDR2 SVGAGI.

The genes are TRBV9 and TRBJ2-7, with 10 bases identical to TRBD1. The CDR3 is 16 amino acids. The germline CDR1 and CDR2 sequences are SGDLS and YYNGEE. The V gene end was trimmed by 4 bases and the J gene end by 5 bases; junction bases not matched to a gene: 12. The CDR3: CASSLGLGTGDHEQYF. The CDR3 DNA follows: TGTGCCAGCAGCCTAGGCCTCGGGACAGGGGACCACGAGCAGTACTTC.

This chain uses TRBV7-9 with TRBJ2-3, with D perhaps TRBD1 or TRBD2 (5 bases each). The V and J ends lost 5 bases and 0 bases respectively, with 9 bases between them. The CDR3 sequence is 14 residues long. CDR1 SEHNR and CDR2 FQNEAQ come from the germline V gene (reference sequence). The CDR3 bases are TGTGCCAGCAGCCGGGACCTTAGCACAGATACGCAGTATTTT. Amino acid sequence: CASSRDLSTDTQYF.

DNA for the CDR3: TGTGCCAGCAGACGGGGACAGCCCGGCGCTTTCTTT. This sequence encodes CASRRGQPGAFF. J is TRBJ1-1 and V is TRBV2; TRBD1 agrees at 7 bases. The CDR3 runs to 12 residues. With V trimmed by 6 bases and J by 11 bases, 9 bases remained unmatched. CDR1 SNHLY and CDR2 FYNNEI come from the germline V gene.

This clone was found a few times. V is TRBV29-1 and J is TRBJ1-1; maybe TRBD1 (6 bases). V gave up 4 bases and J gave up 0 bases, with 15 bases separating them. The CDR3 spans 15 residues. Germline V gene sequence: CDR1 SQVTM, CDR2 ANQGSEA. The CDR3 region is CSVVVVGGLNTEAFF. CDR3 in DNA: TGCAGCGTTGTGGTGGTAGGGGGTTTGAACACTGAAGCTTTCTTT.

The V gene is TRBV7-2, the J gene TRBJ2-3; 7 bases fit TRBD2. Germline CDR1 SGHTA, CDR2 FQGNSA. CDR3 length equals 16 residues. The ends lost 6 bases at V and 2 bases at J; junction bases unmatched: 11. The CDR3 is CASRGTSARYTDTQYF. The CDR3 DNA is TGTGCCAGCAGGGGAACTAGCGCTCGATACACAGATACGCAGTATTTT.

This clone was observed a handful of times. The chain is built from TRBV15 and TRBJ1-5; D is perhaps TRBD1 (6 bases). The CDR3 extends over 18 amino acids. The germline V and J ends were trimmed by 5 bases and 3 bases, with 23 bases remaining between them. Germline loops: CDR1 LNHNV, CDR2 YYDKDF (reference sequence). DNA of the CDR3: TGTGCCACCAGCGCGGGACACGGACCGATTCGTTACAATCAGCCCCAGCATTTT. This encodes CATSAGHGPIRYNQPQHF.

In its sample, this clone was seen a few times. The CDR3 reads CASSLVDGYTF. CDR3 sequence (DNA): TGTGCCAGCAGCTTAGTAGATGGCTACACCTTC. The chain couples TRBV7-2 to TRBJ1-2, with D uncertain. Germline V lookup: CDR1 SGHTA, CDR2 FQGNSA. Trimming cost V 1 base and J 6 bases, with 3 bases left between them. The CDR3 loop spans 11 amino acids.

This clone was counted only a few times. The CDR3 sequence is CASSQAGEQYF. Here the CDR3 DNA reads TGTGCCAGCAGCCAGGCCGGGGAGCAGTACTTC. This chain connects TRBV6-5 to TRBJ2-7; D uncertain. V was cut by 6 bases and J by 7 bases, with 10 bases left in between. CDR1 and CDR2 (germline): MNHEY, SVGAGI. The CDR3 loop spans 11 amino acids.

In this sample, this clone turned up a few times. The chain has TRBV13 and TRBJ2-5, with 7 bases fitting TRBD1. The germline CDR1 and CDR2 sequences are PRHDT and FYEKMQ (reference sequence). V lost 5 bases to trimming and J lost 9 bases; unmatched junction nucleotides: 6. The CDR3 is made up of 12 amino acids. The CDR3 reads CASSQRQGPQYF. CDR3 nucleotides: TGTGCCAGCAGCCAGCGACAGGGTCCCCAGTACTTC.

This sequence joins TRBV7-2 and TRBJ2-5; 8 bases align to TRBD2. This CDR3 is built from 14 residues. With V trimmed by 2 bases and J by 4 bases, 3 bases remained unmatched. CDR1 and CDR2 (germline): SGHTA, FQGNSA. This CDR3 reads CASSLSGGLETQYF. The CDR3 bases are TGTGCCAGCAGCTTAAGCGGGGGCCTAGAGACCCAGTACTTC.

In its sample, this clone was seen a few times. The chain recombines TRBV7-9 with TRBJ1-4; no definite D call. V was trimmed by 5 bases and J by 0 bases, leaving 7 bases between them. The CDR3 consists of 14 residues. From germline, CDR1 is SEHNR and CDR2 FQNEAQ (reference sequence). The CDR3 sequence: CASSPQTTNEKLFF. Here the CDR3 DNA reads TGTGCCAGCAGCCCCCAAACAACTAATGAAAAACTGTTTTTT.

This clone was counted a few times. The chain links TRBV7-9 to TRBJ2-3, with TRBD2 identical over 8 bases. Trimming took 2 bases from V and 0 from J; bases not matched to a gene: 4. From germline, CDR1 is SEHNR and CDR2 FQNEAQ (reference sequence). The CDR3 is made up of 16 amino acids. The CDR3 nucleotides are TGTGCCAGCAGCTTACTACTAGCGGAGAGCACAGATACGCAGTATTTT. Translation: CASSLLLAESTDTQYF.

This clone was counted between two and nine times. V and J are TRBV19 and TRBJ2-3, with D perhaps matching TRBD2 (6 bases). V was pared by 5 bases and J by 2 bases, with 11 bases between. CDR3 length equals 14 residues. Germline assignment: CDR1 LNHDA and CDR2 SQIVND (reference sequence). In nucleotides, the CDR3 is TGTGCCAGTAGTCTACGGACTAACACAGATACGCAGTATTTT. Its protein product is CASSLRTNTDTQYF.

This clone was seen a few times. The chain couples TRBV28 to TRBJ2-7, with D tentatively TRBD1 (6 bases). Trimming took 5 bases from V and 4 from J, leaving 15 bases between them. Germline assignment: CDR1 MDHEN and CDR2 SYDVKM. CDR3 size: 14 residues. Written as DNA, the CDR3 is TGTGCCAGCAGTGGCCCGGGCAGGGGATACGAGCAGTACTTC. Its translation: CASSGPGRGYEQYF.

This sequence joins TRBV13 and TRBJ2-7; D remains unclear. This CDR3 contains 18 residues. Germline V gene sequence: CDR1 PRHDT, CDR2 FYEKMQ (reference sequence). V dropped 3 bases and J dropped 4 bases, with 25 bases sitting between them. The CDR3 region is CASSFGSNPLFSGYEQYF. CDR3 in DNA: TGTGCCAGCAGCTTTGGGTCTAACCCATTATTTTCCGGTTACGAGCAGTACTTC.

The chain joins TRBV11-2 to TRBJ2-3; D is unresolved. The CDR3 runs 12 residues. V lost 5 bases and J 7 bases, leaving 10 bases between the germline ends. Germline assignment: CDR1 SGHAT and CDR2 FQNNGV. The CDR3 reads CASSPRPYTQYF. In nucleotides, the CDR3 is TGTGCCAGCAGCCCCAGGCCGTATACGCAGTATTTT.

This clone was observed a handful of times. The V gene is TRBV28, the J gene TRBJ2-5; no reliable D call. This CDR3 is built from 15 residues. Per the germline V gene, CDR1 is MDHEN and CDR2 is SYDVKM. Trimming removed 4 bases from V and 5 bases from J, with 17 bases in between. CDR3 in DNA: TGTGCCAGCAGTTGGACCCCTGCAAGGGTGGAGACCCAGTACTTC. This codes for CASSWTPARVETQYF. Variable domain in full (rest from reference TRBV28 and TRBJ2-5): DVKVTQSSRYLVKRTGEKVFLECVQDMDHENMFWYRQDPGLGLRLIYFSYDVKMKEKGDIPEGYSVSREKKERFSLILESASTNQTSMYLCASSWTPARVETQYFGPGTRLLVL.

The chain is built from TRBV7-8 and TRBJ1-1, with 8 bases identical to TRBD1. Germline CDR1 reads SGHVS; CDR2 reads FQNEAQ. The length of the CDR3 is 13 residues. Losses at the gene ends were 5 bases for V and 4 bases for J; bases not matched to a gene: 3. As DNA, the CDR3 is TGTGCCAGCAGCCGGACAGGGAGCACTGAAGCTTTCTTT. It specifies CASSRTGSTEAFF.